This TCR beta chain emerged from a study of cytomegalovirus exposure and HLA in healthy donors. The records omit this donor's CMV serostatus. The CDR3 totals 16 residues. The V and J ends lost 3 bases and 7 bases respectively, with 18 bases between them. Germline loops: CDR1 LNHDA, CDR2 SQIVND (reference sequence). Both 60 Vbeta primers and 13 Jbeta primers went into the PCR. Measured with immunoSEQ multiplex PCR; TCRdb has only the in-frame clones, and not every one. The profile covers about 130,000 clones, with about four fifths appearing a single time and approximately 0.93% taken by the ten largest. This clone was counted between two and nine times.

This receptor was identified in a human donor in good health. The rearrangement uses TRBV19 and TRBJ1-4, with D maybe TRBD1 (5 bases). What was sequenced was PBMCs. CDR3 loop: CASSIRFGGGGEKLFF. The CDR3 DNA reads as TGTGCCAGTAGTATCCGTTTCGGGGGAGGAGGTGAAAAACTGTTTTTT.